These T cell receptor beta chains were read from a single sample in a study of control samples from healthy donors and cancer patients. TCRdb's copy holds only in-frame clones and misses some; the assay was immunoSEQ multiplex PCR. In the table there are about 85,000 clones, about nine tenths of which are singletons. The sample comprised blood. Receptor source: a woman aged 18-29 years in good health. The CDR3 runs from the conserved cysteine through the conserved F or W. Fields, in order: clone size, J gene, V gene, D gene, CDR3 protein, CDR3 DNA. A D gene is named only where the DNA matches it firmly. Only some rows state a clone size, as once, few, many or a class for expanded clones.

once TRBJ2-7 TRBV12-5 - CASQDSLAYEQYF TGTGCTAGCCAGGACAGTCTAGCCTACGAGCAGTACTTC
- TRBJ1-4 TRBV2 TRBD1 CASSARGGEKLFF TGTGCCAGCAGCGCCAGGGGGGGGGAAAAACTGTTTTTT
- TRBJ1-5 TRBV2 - CASTMTSENQPQHF TGTGCCAGCACCATGACATCAGAGAATCAGCCCCAGCATTTT
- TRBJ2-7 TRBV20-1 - CSAREYEQCF TGCAGTGCTAGAGAATACGAGCAGTGCTTC
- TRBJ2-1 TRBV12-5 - CASGLRLGGTRHEQFF TGTGCTAGTGGTTTGCGCCTCGGCGGGACCCGGCATGAGCAGTTCTTC
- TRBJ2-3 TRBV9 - CASSVGGGGYTDTQYF TGTGCCAGCAGCGTAGGAGGCGGGGGCTACACAGATACGCAGTATTTT
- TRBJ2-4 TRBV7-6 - CASSLSGENIQYF TGTGCCAGCAGCTTATCAGGGGAAAACATTCAGTACTTC
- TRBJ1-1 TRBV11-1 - CASSLYSGNTEAFF TGTGCCAGCAGCCTCTATTCCGGGAACACTGAAGCTTTCTTT
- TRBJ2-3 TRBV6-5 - CASSYSAGSDTQYF TGTGCCAGCAGTTACTCGGCGGGCTCCGATACGCAGTATTTT
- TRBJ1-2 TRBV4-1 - CASSQDWPGGTSNGYTF TGCGCCAGCAGCCAAGATTGGCCGGGAGGGACGTCGAACGGCTACACCTTC
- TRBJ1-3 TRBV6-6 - CASSFLRAPEGNTAGTIYF TGTGCCAGCAGCTTCCTAAGGGCCCCTGAAGGAAACACTGCCGGCACCATATATTTT
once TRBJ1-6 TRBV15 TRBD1 CATGGQGSPRGLALHF TGTGCCACCGGAGGACAGGGGTCCCCCAGGGGTTTGGCCCTCCACTTT
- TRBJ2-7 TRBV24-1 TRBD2 CATSDSGASSYEQYF TGTGCCACCAGTGATAGCGGGGCGAGCTCCTACGAGCAGTACTTC
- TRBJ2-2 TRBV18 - CASSPANPGYTGELFF TGTGCCAGCTCACCAGCCAACCCGGGGTACACCGGGGAGCTGTTTTTT
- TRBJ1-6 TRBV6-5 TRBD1 CASSLGQEFSPLHF TGTGCCAGCAGTTTGGGACAGGAATTTTCACCCCTCCACTTT
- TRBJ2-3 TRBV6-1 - CASSESLMDTQYF TGTGCCAGCAGTGAATCCTTGATGGATACGCAGTATTTT
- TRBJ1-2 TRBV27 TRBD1 CASWYPGQGAYGYTF TGTGCCAGCTGGTACCCGGGACAGGGGGCCTATGGCTACACCTTC
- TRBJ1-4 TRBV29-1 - CSVETTGLNEKLFF TGCAGCGTTGAAACGACAGGCCTTAATGAAAAACTGTTTTTT
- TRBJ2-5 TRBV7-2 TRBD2 CASSFGLAGGQETQYF TGTGCCAGCAGCTTTGGACTAGCGGGGGGGCAAGAGACCCAGTACTTC
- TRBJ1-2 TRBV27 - CASSAAGTVNYGYTF TGTGCCAGCAGCGCCGCCGGGACGGTAAACTATGGCTACACCTTC
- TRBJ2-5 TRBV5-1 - CASSRSGVAGAGETQYF TGCGCCAGCAGCCGCAGTGGTGTCGCAGGGGCGGGGGAGACCCAGTACTTC
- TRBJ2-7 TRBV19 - CASRPRGSSYEQYF TGTGCCAGTAGGCCGCGGGGCAGCTCCTACGAGCAGTACTTC
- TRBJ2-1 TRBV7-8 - CASSLLDRANEQFF TGTGCCAGCAGCCTCCTCGACAGAGCCAATGAGCAGTTCTTC
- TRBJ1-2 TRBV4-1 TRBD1 CASSQYPITGQVVGYGYTF TGCGCCAGCAGCCAGTATCCAATCACGGGACAGGTAGTTGGGTATGGCTACACCTTC
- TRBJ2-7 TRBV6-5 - CASSYLRPYEQYF TGTGCCAGCAGCTATCTTCGTCCCTACGAGCAGTACTTC
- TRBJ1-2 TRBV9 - CASSVASGAYGYTF TGTGCCAGCAGCGTAGCCTCAGGGGCCTATGGCTACACCTTC
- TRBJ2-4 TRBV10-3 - CAISDVDRTLNIQYF TGTGCCATCAGTGACGTGGACAGAACCTTAAACATTCAGTACTTC
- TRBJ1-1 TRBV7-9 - CASSLTQYTEAFF TGTGCCAGCAGCTTGACACAGTACACTGAAGCTTTCTTT
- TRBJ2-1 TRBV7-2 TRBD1 CASSPTGGSYNEQFF TGTGCCAGCAGCCCGACAGGGGGGTCATACAATGAGCAGTTCTTC
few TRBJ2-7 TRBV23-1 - CAKVRISIYGPPYEQYF TGCGCCAAGGTTAGGATCTCGATTTACGGACCGCCCTACGAGCAGTACTTC
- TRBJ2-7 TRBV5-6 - CASSLVSSGTLLGEQYF TGTGCCAGCAGCTTGGTTTCCTCCGGGACACTCTTGGGGGAGCAGTACTTC
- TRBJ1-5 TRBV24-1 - CATSDQGSNQPQHF TGTGCCACCAGTGATCAGGGTAGCAATCAGCCCCAGCATTTT
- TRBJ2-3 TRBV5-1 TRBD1 CASSLNSGTASDTQYF TGCGCCAGCAGCCTAAACTCCGGGACAGCCTCAGATACGCAGTATTTT
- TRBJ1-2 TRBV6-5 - CASSYRDPTNGYTF TGTGCCAGCAGTTACAGAGACCCAACGAATGGCTACACCTTC
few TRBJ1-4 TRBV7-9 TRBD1 CASSPAPQGQVNEKLFF TGTGCCAGCAGCCCGGCGCCTCAGGGACAGGTGAATGAAAAACTGTTTTTT
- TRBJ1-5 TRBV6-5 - CASSYLGSQPQHF TGTGCCAGCAGTTACTTAGGGTCTCAGCCCCAGCATTTT
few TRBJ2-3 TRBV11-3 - CASSHGTVSTDTQYF TGTGCCAGCAGCCACGGGACGGTTAGCACAGATACGCAGTATTTT
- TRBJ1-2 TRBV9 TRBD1 CASSDSGQGDYGYTF TGTGCCAGCAGCGACTCGGGACAGGGAGACTATGGCTACACCTTC
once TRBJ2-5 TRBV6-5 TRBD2 CASSTLASGGETQYF TGTGCCAGCAGTACTTTGGCTAGCGGGGGGGAGACCCAGTACTTC
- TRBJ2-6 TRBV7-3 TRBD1 CASSPTGGAPSGANVLTF TGTGCCAGCAGCCCGACAGGGGGCGCCCCCTCTGGGGCCAACGTCCTGACTTTC
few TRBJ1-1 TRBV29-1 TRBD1 CSIDGQGLRLEAFF TGCAGCATAGACGGACAGGGGTTGCGACTTGAAGCTTTCTTT
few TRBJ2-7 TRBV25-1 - CASSPRPGTQKTPYEQYF TGTGCCAGCAGTCCCCGGCCCGGGACACAAAAAACCCCCTACGAGCAGTACTTC
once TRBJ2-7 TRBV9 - CASTRCEQYF TGTGCCAGCACCCGCTGCGAGCAGTACTTC